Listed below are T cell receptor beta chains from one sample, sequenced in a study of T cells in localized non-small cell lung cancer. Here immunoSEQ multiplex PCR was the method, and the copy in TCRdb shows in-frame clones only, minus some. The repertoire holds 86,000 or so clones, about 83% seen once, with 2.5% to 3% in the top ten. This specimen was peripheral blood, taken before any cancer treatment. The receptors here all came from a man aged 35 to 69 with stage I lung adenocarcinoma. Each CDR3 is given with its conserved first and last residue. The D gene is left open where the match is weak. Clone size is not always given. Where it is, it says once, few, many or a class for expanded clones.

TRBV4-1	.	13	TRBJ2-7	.	CASSPTGFYEQYF	TGCGCCAGCAGCCCTACGGGATTCTACGAGCAGTACTTC
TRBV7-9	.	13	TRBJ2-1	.	CASRVMGRNEQFF	TGTGCCAGCAGAGTCATGGGGAGGAATGAGCAGTTCTTC
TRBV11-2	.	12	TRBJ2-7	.	CASSLVLYEQYF	TGTGCCAGCAGCTTAGTCCTGTACGAGCAGTACTTC
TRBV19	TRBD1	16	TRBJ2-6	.	CASSIPRGSGANVLTF	TGTGCCAGTAGTATTCCCAGGGGGTCTGGGGCCAACGTCCTGACTTTC
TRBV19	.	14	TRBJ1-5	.	CASEGVHSNQPQHF	TGTGCCAGCGAAGGGGTCCATAGCAATCAGCCCCAGCATTTT
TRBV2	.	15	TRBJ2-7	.	CASSGPRGPRSEQYF	TGTGCCAGCAGTGGCCCCAGGGGACCCCGGTCCGAGCAGTACTTC
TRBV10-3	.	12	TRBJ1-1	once	CAIRGQSTEAFF	TGTGCCATCAGGGGGCAGAGCACTGAAGCTTTCTTT
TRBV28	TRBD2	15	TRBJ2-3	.	CASRLAGVGTDTQYF	TGTGCCAGCAGATTAGCGGGAGTAGGCACAGATACGCAGTATTTT
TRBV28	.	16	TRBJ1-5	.	CASSPLLGYGAQPQHF	TGTGCCAGCAGTCCCCTTCTAGGCTACGGGGCTCAGCCCCAGCATTTT
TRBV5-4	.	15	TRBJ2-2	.	CASSLEGMVTGELFF	TGTGCCAGCAGCTTGGAGGGAATGGTTACCGGGGAGCTGTTTTTT
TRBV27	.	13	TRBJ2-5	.	CASSLLGEETQYF	TGTGCCAGCAGTTTATTGGGTGAAGAGACCCAGTACTTC
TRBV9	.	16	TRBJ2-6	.	CASSPALVSGANVLTF	TGTGCCAGCAGCCCAGCATTGGTCTCTGGGGCCAACGTCCTGACTTTC
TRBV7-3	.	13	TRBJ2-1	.	CASSSWRADEQFF	TGTGCCAGCAGTTCCTGGAGGGCAGATGAGCAGTTCTTC
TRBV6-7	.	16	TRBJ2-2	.	CASSYSAGSNTGELFF	TGTGCCAGCAGTTACTCTGCAGGGAGTAACACCGGGGAGCTGTTTTTT
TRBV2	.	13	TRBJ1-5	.	CASSVRNNQPQHF	TGTGCAAGCAGTGTAAGGAACAATCAGCCCCAGCATTTT
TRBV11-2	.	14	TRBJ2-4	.	CASSFTATKNIQYF	TGTGCCAGCAGCTTTACGGCTACCAAAAACATTCAGTACTTC
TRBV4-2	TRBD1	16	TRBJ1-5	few	CASSQAVQGSNQPQHF	TGTGCCAGCAGCCAAGCCGTACAGGGGAGCAATCAGCCCCAGCATTTT